The present entry profiles one T cell receptor beta chain with its context. Germline trimming cut 5 bases from V and 4 bases from J; bases unmatched to any gene: 5. Germline V gene sequence: CDR1 LNHNV, CDR2 YYDKDF (reference sequence). CDR3 size: 15 residues. The sample is drawn from a study of T cell responses to AZD1222 COVID-19 vaccine. Repertoires were generated with immunoSEQ multiplex PCR, while TCRdb's copy carries only in-frame clones and drops some. Of 150,000 to 200,000 clones listed, about nine tenths are singletons. The chain joins TRBV15 to TRBJ2-1, with 10 bases that match TRBD2. This sample comprised peripheral blood, obtained on day 0 of AZD1222 vaccination. This clonotype was sampled from an adult in good health. The CDR3 DNA sequence: TGTGCCACCAGCGCGGGACTAGCGAAGTACAATGAGCAGTTCTTC. It encodes CATSAGLAKYNEQFF. Looking up the rest from reference TRBV15 and TRBJ2-1 gives the full variable domain: DAMVIQNPRYQVTQFGKPVTLSCSQTLNHNVMYWYQQKSSQAPKLLFHYYDKDFNNEADTPDNFQSRRPNTSFCFLDIRSPGLGDTAMYLCATSAGLAKYNEQFFGPGTRLTVL.